Listed here is a single TCR beta chain. This entry is derived from a study of T cell responses to AZD1222 COVID-19 vaccine. The CDR3 length is 15 residues. CDR1 and CDR2 from the germline V gene are SGHRS and YFSETQ. Trimming at V came to 3 bases and at J to 5 bases, leaving 9 bases not matched to a gene. Generated by immunoSEQ multiplex PCR, the TCRdb table keeps only in-frame clones and is missing some. The sample shows 100,000 or so clones, 90% of them seen only once. The sequence was collected from an adult in good health. The chain recombines TRBV5-1 with TRBJ2-7; 9 bases align to TRBD1. The sample was peripheral blood, taken on day 0 of AZD1222 vaccination. CDR3 sequence reads: CASSSETGGSHEQYF. DNA for the CDR3: TGCGCCAGCAGCTCTGAGACAGGGGGAAGCCACGAGCAGTACTTC.